These T cell receptor beta chains were read from a single sample in a study of blood T cell repertoires in COVID-19. TCRdb's copy holds only in-frame clones and misses some; the assay was immunoSEQ multiplex PCR. The data show under 300,000 clones, with 86% seen just once and about 3.5% held by the top ten. Material: peripheral blood. These receptors were collected from a man aged 18 to 29 with active or convalescent COVID-19. Both conserved end residues are part of each CDR3. The D gene is left open where the match is weak. A clone size is listed for some rows: how often the clone was seen (once, few, many), or a class if it is expanded.

d_call	clone_size	v_call	j_call	cdr3_nt	cdr3_aa
.	.	TRBV18	TRBJ1-2	TGTGCCAGCTCACCACGGGCAGACCAGTATGGCTACACCTTC	CASSPRADQYGYTF
.	.	TRBV5-1	TRBJ1-1	TGCGCCAGCAGCTTGGTGCAGGGTTTGAGCACTGAAGCTTTCTTT	CASSLVQGLSTEAFF
.	.	TRBV4-3	TRBJ1-1	TGCGCCAGCAGCCAGTTTAGCGATGGCCAAGCTTTCTTT	CASSQFSDGQAFF
TRBD1	.	TRBV15	TRBJ1-5	TGTGCCACCAGCAGAGAGAACAGGGGGAGACCCTATAGCAATCAGCCCCAGCATTTT	CATSRENRGRPYSNQPQHF
TRBD1	.	TRBV6-5	TRBJ1-1	TGTGCCAGCAGGGGGACAGGTCTTATGGGCACTGAAGCTTTCTTT	CASRGTGLMGTEAFF
.	.	TRBV27	TRBJ2-3	TGTGCCAGCAGTTCTCGCTACGGCACAGATACGCAGTATTTT	CASSSRYGTDTQYF
.	.	TRBV10-3	TRBJ1-2	TGTGCCATCACCCGGAACGAACAGGGTAATGGCTACACCTTC	CAITRNEQGNGYTF
.	.	TRBV6-5	TRBJ1-2	TGTGCCAGCAGTTACTCGAGCAGGGCGGTCTATGGCTACACCTTC	CASSYSSRAVYGYTF
TRBD1	.	TRBV25-1	TRBJ2-7	TGTGCCAGCAGTGAAAGGGACAGGAGATACGAGCAGTACTTC	CASSERDRRYEQYF
TRBD2	.	TRBV5-4	TRBJ2-1	TGTGCCAGCAGCTTGGCCCAGCGGGGGGGGGACAATGAGCAGTTCTTC	CASSLAQRGGDNEQFF
.	.	TRBV11-2	TRBJ1-1	TGTGCCAGCAGGATTCTCAGGGAAGCTTTCTTT	CASRILREAFF
.	.	TRBV7-2	TRBJ2-7	TGTGCCAGCACCTTAGATCAGGGTCCCTCCGAGCAGTACTTC	CASTLDQGPSEQYF
TRBD2	.	TRBV18	TRBJ2-1	TGTGCCAGCTCACCAGCACTAGCGGGAGACAATGAGCAGTTCTTC	CASSPALAGDNEQFF
.	.	TRBV25-1	TRBJ2-5	TGTGCCAGCGGCAGAGGTTCGTTGGGGACCCAGTACTTC	CASGRGSLGTQYF
.	.	TRBV5-8	TRBJ1-1	TGTGCCAGCAGCTCATCGTACAGGGAAGCTTTCTTT	CASSSSYREAFF
.	few	TRBV6-5	TRBJ1-2	TGTGCCAGCAGTAGTCCTTATGGAGCGTCCGGCTACACCTTC	CASSSPYGASGYTF
TRBD2	.	TRBV7-6	TRBJ2-1	TGTGCCAGCAGCTTAGTAACCCAGCGGGGTCACAATGAGCAGTTCTTC	CASSLVTQRGHNEQFF
TRBD2	.	TRBV27	TRBJ2-5	TGTGCCACCCGTGTATTGGGAGGGCAAGAGACCCAGTACTTC	CATRVLGGQETQYF
TRBD2	.	TRBV7-6	TRBJ2-7	TGTGCCAGCAGCTTAGGAAGTACTAGCGGCTACGAGCAGTACTTC	CASSLGSTSGYEQYF
TRBD1	.	TRBV2	TRBJ1-6	TGTGCCAGCAGTGCTGAGACAGGGGATACAGCCCTCCACTTT	CASSAETGDTALHF
.	.	TRBV7-9	TRBJ2-1	TGTGCCAGCAGCTGGGGGCCGGAAGACCAGTTCTTC	CASSWGPEDQFF
TRBD2	.	TRBV4-3	TRBJ2-1	TGCGCCAGCAGCCGTACAGGGACTAGCCTCAATGAGCAGTTCTTC	CASSRTGTSLNEQFF
.	few	TRBV30	TRBJ1-6	TGTGCCTGGAGTCGAGGAGACCGATCACCCCTCCACTTT	CAWSRGDRSPLHF
.	.	TRBV7-9	TRBJ1-2	TGTGCCAGCAGCTTAGAGTCAGGGGATGGCTACACCTTC	CASSLESGDGYTF
.	once	TRBV30	TRBJ1-5	TGTGCCTGGAGTAGCGGGCTAGATCAGCCCCAGCATTTT	CAWSSGLDQPQHF
.	.	TRBV6-2/TRBV6-3	TRBJ2-3	TGTGCCAGCAGCGACCGGGACTCCCGGACAGATACGCAGTATTTT	CASSDRDSRTDTQYF
TRBD1	.	TRBV5-6	TRBJ1-2	TGTGCCAGCAGCCCGGTCGGGACAGGGGGCGCGGGCTACACCTTC	CASSPVGTGGAGYTF
.	.	TRBV11-2	TRBJ2-7	TGTGCCAGCAGTTCACGAGCCGAGCAGTACTTC	CASSSRAEQYF
TRBD1	.	TRBV6-5	TRBJ1-5	TGTGCCAGCAGTCGGGACAGCGCTTCAGTCCAGCCCCAGCATTTT	CASSRDSASVQPQHF